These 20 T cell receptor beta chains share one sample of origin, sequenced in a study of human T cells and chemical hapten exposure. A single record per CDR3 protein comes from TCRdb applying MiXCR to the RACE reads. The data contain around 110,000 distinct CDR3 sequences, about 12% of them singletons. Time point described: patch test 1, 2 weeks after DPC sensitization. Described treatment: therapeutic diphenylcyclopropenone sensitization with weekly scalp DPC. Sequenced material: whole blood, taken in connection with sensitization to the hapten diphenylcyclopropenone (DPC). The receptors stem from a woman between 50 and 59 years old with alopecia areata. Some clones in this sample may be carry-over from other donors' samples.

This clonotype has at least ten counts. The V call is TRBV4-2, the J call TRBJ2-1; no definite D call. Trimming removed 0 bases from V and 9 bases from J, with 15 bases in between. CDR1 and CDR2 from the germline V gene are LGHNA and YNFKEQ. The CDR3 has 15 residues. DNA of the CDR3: TGTGCCAGCAGCCAAGAGAGGAACAGTCCCGGTGAGCAGTTCTTC. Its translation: CASSQERNSPGEQFF.

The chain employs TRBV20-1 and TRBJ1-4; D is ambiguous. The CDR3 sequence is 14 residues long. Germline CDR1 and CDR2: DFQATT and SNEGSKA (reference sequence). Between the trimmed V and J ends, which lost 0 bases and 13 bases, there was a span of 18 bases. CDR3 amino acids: CSAREGGRPSGLFF. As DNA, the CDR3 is TGCAGTGCTAGAGAGGGTGGAAGGCCGTCTGGACTGTTTTTT.

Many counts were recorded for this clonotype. For the CDR3, the DNA is TGTGCCACCAGTGATCGCCCAGGGGTACATGGCTACACCTTC. This sequence encodes CATSDRPGVHGYTF. This chain links TRBV24-1 with TRBJ1-2; perhaps TRBD1 as D (6 bases). The germline V and J ends were trimmed by 3 bases and 6 bases, with 13 bases remaining between them. The CDR3 length is 14 residues. Germline loops: CDR1 KGHDR, CDR2 SFDVKD.

CDR3 DNA sequence: TGTGCCAGCAGTTTAGAGATGGGACAGGTCCGGCGGCCCCAGCATTTT. Translated: CASSLEMGQVRRPQHF. This chain connects TRBV12-3 or TRBV12-4 to TRBJ1-5; 8 nucleotides match TRBD1. V trimming: 1 base; J trimming: 9 bases; junction bases outside the gene matches: 11. This CDR3 is 16 amino acids long.

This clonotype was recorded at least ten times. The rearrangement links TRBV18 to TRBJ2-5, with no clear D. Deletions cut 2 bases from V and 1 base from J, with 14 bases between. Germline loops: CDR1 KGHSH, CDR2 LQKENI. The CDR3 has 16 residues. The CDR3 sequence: CASSPIKGSVQETQYF. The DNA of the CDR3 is TGTGCCAGCTCACCAATCAAAGGGTCAGTCCAAGAGACCCAGTACTTC.

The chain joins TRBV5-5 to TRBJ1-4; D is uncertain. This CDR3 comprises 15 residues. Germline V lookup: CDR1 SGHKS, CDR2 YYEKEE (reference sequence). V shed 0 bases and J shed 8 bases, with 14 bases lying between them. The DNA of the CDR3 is TGTGCCAGCAGCTTGGTGATGCGCTCTGGAGAAAAACTGTTTTTT. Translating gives CASSLVMRSGEKLFF.

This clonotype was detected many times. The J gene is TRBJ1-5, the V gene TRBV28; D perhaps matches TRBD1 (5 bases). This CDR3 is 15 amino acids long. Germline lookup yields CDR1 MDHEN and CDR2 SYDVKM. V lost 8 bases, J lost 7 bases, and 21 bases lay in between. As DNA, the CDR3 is TGTGCCAGCCCCACGCCGACGACAGTAAGCCAGCCCCAGCATTTT. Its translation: CASPTPTTVSQPQHF.

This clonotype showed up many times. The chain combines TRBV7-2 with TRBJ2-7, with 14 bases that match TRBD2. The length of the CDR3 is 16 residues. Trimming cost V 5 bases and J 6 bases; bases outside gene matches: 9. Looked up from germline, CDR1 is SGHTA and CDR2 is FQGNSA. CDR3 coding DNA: TGTGCCAGCAGCGCCCGACTAGCGGGAGGGCCGGGCGAGCAGTACTTC. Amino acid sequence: CASSARLAGGPGEQYF.

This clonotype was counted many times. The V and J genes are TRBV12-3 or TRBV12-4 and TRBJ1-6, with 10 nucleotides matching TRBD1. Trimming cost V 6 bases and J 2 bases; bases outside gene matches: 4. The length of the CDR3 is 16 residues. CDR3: CASSKDRGTYNSPLHF. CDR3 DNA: TGTGCCAGCAGCAAGGACAGGGGGACCTATAATTCACCCCTCCACTTT.

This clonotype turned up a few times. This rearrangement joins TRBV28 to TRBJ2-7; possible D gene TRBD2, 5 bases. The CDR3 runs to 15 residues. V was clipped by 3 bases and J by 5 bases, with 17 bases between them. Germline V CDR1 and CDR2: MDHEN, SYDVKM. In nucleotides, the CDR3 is TGTGCCAGCAGTTTGGAGGACTCCAACCGGGACGAGCAGTACTTC. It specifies CASSLEDSNRDEQYF.

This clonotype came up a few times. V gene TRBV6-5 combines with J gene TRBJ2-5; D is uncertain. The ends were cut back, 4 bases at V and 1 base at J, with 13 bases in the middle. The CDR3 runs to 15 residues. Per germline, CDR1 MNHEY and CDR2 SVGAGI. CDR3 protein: CASSWSRTVQETQYF. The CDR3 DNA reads TGTGCCAGCAGTTGGTCGCGGACGGTCCAAGAGACCCAGTACTTC.

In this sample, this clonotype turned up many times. The CDR3 DNA sequence: TGTGCCAGCAGCTTAGACTCATCCAGCTCCTACAATGAGCAGTTCTTC. Protein product: CASSLDSSSSYNEQFF. The rearrangement joins TRBV7-2 to TRBJ2-1; no reliable D call. From germline, CDR1 is SGHTA and CDR2 FQGNSA. The length of the CDR3 is 16 residues. Trimming took off 1 base at V and 0 bases at J, with 10 bases between the two ends.

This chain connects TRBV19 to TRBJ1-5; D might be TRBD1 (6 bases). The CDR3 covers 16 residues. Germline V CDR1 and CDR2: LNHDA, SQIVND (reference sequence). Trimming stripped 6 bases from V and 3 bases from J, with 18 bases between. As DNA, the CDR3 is TGTGCCAGTAGCTCTTTACAGGGTGACATCAATCAGCCCCAGCATTTT. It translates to CASSSLQGDINQPQHF.

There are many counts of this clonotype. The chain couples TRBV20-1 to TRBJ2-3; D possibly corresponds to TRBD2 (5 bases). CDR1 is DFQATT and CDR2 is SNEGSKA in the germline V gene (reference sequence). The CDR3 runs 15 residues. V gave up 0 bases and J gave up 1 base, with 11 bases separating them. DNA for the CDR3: TGCAGTGCTAGAGATCGGACTGGCGGCACAGATACGCAGTATTTT. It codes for CSARDRTGGTDTQYF.

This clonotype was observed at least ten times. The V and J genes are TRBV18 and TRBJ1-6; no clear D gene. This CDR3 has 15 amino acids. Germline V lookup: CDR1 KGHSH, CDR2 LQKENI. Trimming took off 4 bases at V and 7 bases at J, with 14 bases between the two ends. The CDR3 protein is CASSLPLGVNSPLHF. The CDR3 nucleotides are TGTGCCAGCTCACTACCACTCGGAGTAAATTCACCCCTCCACTTT.

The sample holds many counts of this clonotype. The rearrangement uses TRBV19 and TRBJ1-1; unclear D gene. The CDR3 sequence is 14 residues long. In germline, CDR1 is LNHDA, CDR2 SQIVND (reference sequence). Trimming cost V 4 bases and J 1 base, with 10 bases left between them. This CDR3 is CASSSPFPNTEAFF. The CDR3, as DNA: TGTGCCAGTAGTAGTCCTTTCCCGAACACTGAAGCTTTCTTT.

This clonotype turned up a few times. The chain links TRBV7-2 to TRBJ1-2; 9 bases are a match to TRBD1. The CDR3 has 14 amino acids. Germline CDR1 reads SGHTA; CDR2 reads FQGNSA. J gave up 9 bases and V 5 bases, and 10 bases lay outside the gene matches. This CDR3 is CASSLLTTGGSYTF. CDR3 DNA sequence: TGTGCCAGCAGCCTATTAACCACAGGGGGCAGCTACACCTTC.

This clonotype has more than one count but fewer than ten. Here the CDR3 DNA reads TGTGCCAGCAGCTTACATGCCGCAAACTGGGTACCCGAGGGGAGAGTCCTACTGAACACTGAAGCTTTCTTT. As protein: CASSLHAANWVPEGRVLLNTEAFF. The chain is built from TRBV7-8 and TRBJ1-1; D is perhaps TRBD1 (5 bases). From germline, CDR1 is SGHVS and CDR2 FQNEAQ. Trimming took off 2 bases at V and 0 bases at J, with 37 bases between the two ends. The CDR3 length is 24 residues.

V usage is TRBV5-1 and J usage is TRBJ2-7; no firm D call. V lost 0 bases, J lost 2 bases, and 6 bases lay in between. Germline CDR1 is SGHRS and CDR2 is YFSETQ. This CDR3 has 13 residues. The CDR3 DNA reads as TGCGCCAGCAGCTTGGACGGTCCCTACGAGCAGTACTTC. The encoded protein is CASSLDGPYEQYF.

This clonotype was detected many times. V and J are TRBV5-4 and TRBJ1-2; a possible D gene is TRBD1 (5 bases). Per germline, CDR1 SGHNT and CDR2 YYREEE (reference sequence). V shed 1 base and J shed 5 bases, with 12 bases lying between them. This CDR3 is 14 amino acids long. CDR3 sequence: CASSLWGLFYGYTF. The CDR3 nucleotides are TGTGCCAGCAGCTTGTGGGGCCTTTTTTATGGCTACACCTTC.